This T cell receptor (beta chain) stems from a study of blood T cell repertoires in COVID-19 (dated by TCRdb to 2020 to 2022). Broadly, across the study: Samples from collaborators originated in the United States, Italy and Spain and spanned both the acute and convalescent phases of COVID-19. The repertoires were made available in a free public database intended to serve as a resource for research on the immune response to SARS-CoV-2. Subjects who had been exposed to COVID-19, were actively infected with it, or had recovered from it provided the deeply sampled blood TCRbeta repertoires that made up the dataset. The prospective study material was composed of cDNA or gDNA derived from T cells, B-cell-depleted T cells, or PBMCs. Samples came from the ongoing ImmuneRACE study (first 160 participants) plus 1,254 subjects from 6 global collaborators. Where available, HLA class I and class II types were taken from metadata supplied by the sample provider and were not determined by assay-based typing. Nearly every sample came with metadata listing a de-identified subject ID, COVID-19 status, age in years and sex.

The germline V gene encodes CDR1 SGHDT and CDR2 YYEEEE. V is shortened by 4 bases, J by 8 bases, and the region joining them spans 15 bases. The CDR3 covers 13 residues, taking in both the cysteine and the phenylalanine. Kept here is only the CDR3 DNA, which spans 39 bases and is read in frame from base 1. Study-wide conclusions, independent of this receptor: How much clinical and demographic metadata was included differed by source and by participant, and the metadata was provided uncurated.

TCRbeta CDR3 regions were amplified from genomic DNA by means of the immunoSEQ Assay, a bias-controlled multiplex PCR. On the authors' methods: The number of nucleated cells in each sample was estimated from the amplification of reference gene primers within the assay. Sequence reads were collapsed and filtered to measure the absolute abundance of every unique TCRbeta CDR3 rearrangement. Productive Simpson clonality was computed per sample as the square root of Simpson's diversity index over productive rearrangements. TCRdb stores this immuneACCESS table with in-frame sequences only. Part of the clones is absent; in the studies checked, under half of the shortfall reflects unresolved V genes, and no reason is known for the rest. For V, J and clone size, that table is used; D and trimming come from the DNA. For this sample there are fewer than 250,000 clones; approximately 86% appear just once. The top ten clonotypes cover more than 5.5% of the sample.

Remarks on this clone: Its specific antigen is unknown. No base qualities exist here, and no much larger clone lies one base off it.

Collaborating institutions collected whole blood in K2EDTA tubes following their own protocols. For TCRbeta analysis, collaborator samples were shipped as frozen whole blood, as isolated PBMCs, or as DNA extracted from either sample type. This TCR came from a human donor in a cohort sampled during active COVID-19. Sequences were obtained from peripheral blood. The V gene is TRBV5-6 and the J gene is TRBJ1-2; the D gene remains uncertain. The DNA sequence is TGTGCCAGCAGCCTTCCGGCCGCGGGGGGCTACACCTTC. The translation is CASSLPAAGGYTF.